This T cell receptor (beta chain) was sequenced for a study of T cell responses to AZD1222 COVID-19 vaccine. The method was immunoSEQ multiplex PCR; TCRdb's version includes in-frame clones alone and lacks a portion of them. The data contain 150,000 or so clones, 90% to 95% of them seen just once; the ten biggest clones take up about 1.5%. Notes on the study in general: Only a handful of AZD1222 recipients were seropositive at baseline. Spike was spanned by vaccine-associated CD4 TCRs, which were dominant at 160-218 and 743-854.

Trimming cost V 4 bases and J 6 bases, with 18 bases left between them. CDR1 KGHSY and CDR2 FQNENV come from the germline V gene. The CDR3 runs 15 residues. For this clone: Its antigen is still unknown.

This chain connects TRBV16 to TRBJ1-2; D might be TRBD1 (5 bases). The sequence was collected from an adult in good health. Sequences were derived from peripheral blood, sampled on day 0 of AZD1222 vaccination. CDR3 DNA sequence: TGTGCCAGCAGCCCCCCAGTTTGGGGCGTCAATGGCTACACCTTC. Translated: CASSPPVWGVNGYTF.